The next 26 T cell receptor beta chains were all read from a single sample in a study of CD8 T cells in Susac syndrome. With random hexamers, 0.5 to 1 ug RNA was reverse transcribed. In TCRdb, the immunoSEQ multiplex PCR reads were re-called with MiXCR into one record per CDR3 protein. The sample holds hundreds of thousands of distinct CDR3 sequences, around 91% seen once. The material sequenced was CD8+ T cells from PBMCs. All receptors come from a human donor with multiple sclerosis.

The genes are TRBV20-1 and TRBJ2-7, with D perhaps TRBD1 (5 bases). The V end lost 2 bases, the J end lost 3 bases, and 20 bases lay between the germline ends. The germline gives CDR1 DFQATT, CDR2 SNEGSKA (reference sequence). This CDR3 spans 16 amino acids. CDR3 bases: TGCAGTGCTAGACCAGACAGTGTTCCCCGGTACTACGAGCAGTACTTC. Its protein is CSARPDSVPRYYEQYF.

The V call is TRBV7-8, the J call TRBJ2-7; 10 bases line up with TRBD2. The CDR3 consists of 15 residues. Germline CDR1 reads SGHVS; CDR2 reads FQNEAQ. Trimming took 3 bases from V and 3 from J; bases not matched to a gene: 5. The CDR3 reads CASSFLAGVLYEQYF. The CDR3 bases are TGTGCCAGCAGCTTCCTAGCGGGAGTTCTCTACGAGCAGTACTTC.

V gene TRBV14 combines with J gene TRBJ2-1; 8 nucleotides agree with TRBD2. This CDR3 is built from 15 residues. Germline values: CDR1 SGHDN, CDR2 FVKESK. V gave up 4 bases and J gave up 8 bases; unmatched junction bases: 10. The CDR3 DNA sequence: TGTGCCAGCAGCCTGAGCGGGAGCCCGGCCTATGAGCAGTTCTTC. It translates to CASSLSGSPAYEQFF.

This clonotype appeared a few times. The chain has TRBV9 and TRBJ1-2; D is undetermined. This CDR3 comprises 14 residues. V was clipped by 0 bases and J by 2 bases, with 8 bases between them. The germline gives CDR1 SGDLS, CDR2 YYNGEE. The CDR3 DNA reads as TGTGCCAGCAGCGTAGGATCGGGGAACTATGGCTACACCTTC. Amino acids: CASSVGSGNYGYTF. The full variable domain, with the rest looked up from reference TRBV9 and TRBJ1-2, is DSGVTQTPKHLITATGQRVTLRCSPRSGDLSVYWYQQSLDQGLQFLIQYYNGEERAKGNILERFSAQQFPDLHSELNLSSLELGDSALYFCASSVGSGNYGYTFGSGTRLTVV.

The chain employs TRBV28 and TRBJ2-5; D possibly matches TRBD1 or TRBD2 (6 bases each). Germline-derived CDR1 and CDR2 are MDHEN and SYDVKM. This CDR3 region has 18 residues. The germline V and J ends were trimmed by 5 bases and 5 bases, with 27 bases remaining between them. The CDR3 loop is CASSPSGLRTWDKETQYF. In DNA, the CDR3 is TGTGCCAGCAGTCCCTCGGGACTGCGAACCTGGGACAAGGAGACCCAGTACTTC.

The chain combines TRBV4-2 with TRBJ2-3, with 13 bases aligning to TRBD2. Germline lookup yields CDR1 LGHNA and CDR2 YNFKEQ. V lost 3 bases, J lost 5 bases, and 8 bases stayed unmatched. The CDR3 sequence is 17 residues long. For the CDR3, the DNA is TGTGCCAGCAGCCAGGAACTAGCGGGAGGGCCCATAGATACGCAGTATTTT. Its protein product is CASSQELAGGPIDTQYF.

The rearrangement joins TRBV18 to TRBJ2-7; 9 positions match TRBD1. CDR3 length: 15 residues. V dropped 2 bases and J dropped 0; count of bases not matched to a gene: 2. In germline, CDR1 is KGHSH, CDR2 LQKENI. The DNA of the CDR3 is TGTGCCAGCTCACCAAGGGACAGGGTCTCCTACGAGCAGTACTTC. Translated, it gives CASSPRDRVSYEQYF. Full variable domain (remainder filled in from reference TRBV18 and TRBJ2-7): NAGVMQNPRHLVRRRGQEARLRCSPMKGHSHVYWYRQLPEEGLKFMVYLQKENIIDESGMPKERFSAEFPKEGPSILRIQQVVRGDSAAYFCASSPRDRVSYEQYFGPGTRLTVT.

The chain employs TRBV4-1 and TRBJ1-5; TRBD1 is a possible D gene (5 bases). This CDR3 is 15 amino acids long. Germline CDR1 reads MGHRA; CDR2 reads YSYEKL. V lost 3 bases and J lost 0, with 9 bases in between. Here the CDR3 reads CASSHRDSSNQPQHF. The CDR3 coding sequence is TGCGCCAGCAGCCACCGAGACAGTAGCAATCAGCCCCAGCATTTT.

The CDR3 protein is CASSIEAVFGDTGELFF. The CDR3 bases are TGTGCCAGTAGTATTGAAGCAGTCTTTGGGGACACCGGGGAGCTGTTTTTT. The rearrangement joins TRBV19 to TRBJ2-2, with unresolved D. V lost 3 bases and J 3 bases, leaving 17 bases between the germline ends. Per germline, CDR1 LNHDA and CDR2 SQIVND (reference sequence). The CDR3 runs to 17 residues.

The rearrangement links TRBV28 to TRBJ2-5, with TRBD2 matching over 11 bases. The CDR3 consists of 14 residues. Germline-derived CDR1 and CDR2 are MDHEN and SYDVKM. V shed 5 bases and J 7 bases; nucleotides not matched to a gene: 6. Here the CDR3 DNA reads TGTGCCAGCAGTCCCTCTAGCGGGAGGCCGACCCAGTACTTC. Translation gives CASSPSSGRPTQYF.

This clonotype was seen a handful of times. The rearrangement links TRBV29-1 to TRBJ2-7, with D hard to call. The germline gives CDR1 SQVTM, CDR2 ANQGSEA. This CDR3 spans 11 amino acids. V was shortened by 5 bases and J by 2 bases, with 7 bases between the two germline ends. Written as DNA, the CDR3 is TGCAGCGTTCTATCGGCCTACGAGCAGTACTTC. It is translated as CSVLSAYEQYF.

The V and J genes are TRBV20-1 and TRBJ2-3; D is unclear. This CDR3 has 13 amino acids. Trimming shortened V by 5 bases and J by 3 bases, and 12 bases separated the two germline ends. Looked up from germline, CDR1 is DFQATT and CDR2 is SNEGSKA (reference sequence). CDR3 DNA: TGCAGTGCTCAGGCTAGTTGGACAGATACGCAGTATTTT. This gives the protein CSAQASWTDTQYF.

The rearrangement links TRBV20-1 to TRBJ2-3; TRBD1 is a possible D gene (6 bases). V was trimmed by 5 bases and J by 3 bases, leaving 15 bases between them. CDR1 and CDR2 from the germline V gene are DFQATT and SNEGSKA (reference sequence). The CDR3 loop spans 14 amino acids. The CDR3 nucleotides are TGCAGTGCTGAATGGGAACAGGGTACAGATACGCAGTATTTT. Its translation: CSAEWEQGTDTQYF.

The rearrangement links TRBV6-5 to TRBJ2-5, with TRBD2 matching over 9 bases. Germline V gene sequence: CDR1 MNHEY, CDR2 SVGAGI. The CDR3 covers 19 residues. The junction had 17 bases not matched to a gene; V was cut back by 2 bases and J by 4 bases. The CDR3 bases are TGTGCCAGCAGTTACGGGGCGTTAGCGGGAGAGGAAGTGGCAGAGACCCAGTACTTC. This encodes CASSYGALAGEEVAETQYF.

The chain recombines TRBV19 with TRBJ1-2, with D possibly TRBD1 on 6 matching bases. Per the germline V gene, CDR1 is LNHDA and CDR2 is SQIVND (reference sequence). CDR3 size: 12 residues. Trimming removed 5 bases at V and 5 bases at J, with 9 bases between. Here the CDR3 reads CASSLRGYGYTF. The CDR3 DNA reads as TGTGCCAGTAGTCTCAGGGGATATGGCTACACCTTC. The whole variable domain, remainder taken from reference TRBV19 and TRBJ1-2, is DGGITQSPKYLFRKEGQNVTLSCEQNLNHDAMYWYRQDPGQGLRLIYYSQIVNDFQKGDIAEGYSVSREKKESFPLTVTSAQKNPTAFYLCASSLRGYGYTFGSGTRLTVV.

This chain connects TRBV29-1 to TRBJ1-2; 10 bases match TRBD1. The V gene end was trimmed by 6 bases and the J gene end by 3 bases; junction bases not matched to a gene: 10. This CDR3 region has 15 residues. Per the germline V gene, CDR1 is SQVTM and CDR2 is ANQGSEA. Written as DNA, the CDR3 is TGCAGCGTAGACTCAGACAGGGGGCGGGACTATGGCTACACCTTC. This encodes CSVDSDRGRDYGYTF.

This clonotype was recorded only once. The chain uses TRBV27 and TRBJ2-1, with unresolved D. The V and J ends lost 5 bases and 0 bases respectively, with 8 bases between them. CDR1 is MNHEY and CDR2 is SMNVEV in the germline V gene (reference sequence). This CDR3 has 14 residues. DNA of the CDR3: TGTGCCAGCAGTAGGGCGGTCTCCTACAATGAGCAGTTCTTC. This sequence encodes CASSRAVSYNEQFF.

Written as DNA, the CDR3 is TGTGCCAGCAGCTTAGTCGGCGGACGGACATCCTACGAGCAGTACTTC. This sequence encodes CASSLVGGRTSYEQYF. V and J are TRBV7-8 and TRBJ2-7; D perhaps matches TRBD1 (5 bases). Trimming stripped 1 base from V and 1 base from J, with 14 bases between. Germline CDR1 reads SGHVS; CDR2 reads FQNEAQ. This CDR3 contains 16 residues.

The chain uses TRBV20-1 and TRBJ2-2; D unclear. The length of the CDR3 is 12 residues. Between the trimmed V and J ends, which lost 1 base and 10 bases, there was a span of 10 bases. Germline CDR1 reads DFQATT; CDR2 reads SNEGSKA (reference sequence). CDR3 loop: CSARVAGLELFF. CDR3 DNA: TGCAGTGCTAGAGTAGCCGGTTTGGAGCTGTTTTTT.

The chain has TRBV2 and TRBJ1-1; D remains unclear. Per the germline V gene, CDR1 is SNHLY and CDR2 is FYNNEI. Trimming stripped 3 bases from V and 5 bases from J, with 4 bases between. The CDR3 has 11 residues. DNA of the CDR3: TGTGCCAGCAGTGATCGGACTGAAGCTTTCTTT. This sequence encodes CASSDRTEAFF. Combining the CDR3 with reference TRBV2 and TRBJ1-1 gives the whole variable domain EPEVTQTPSHQVTQMGQEVILRCVPISNHLYFYWYRQILGQKVEFLVSFYNNEISEKSEIFDDQFSVERPDGSNFTLKIRSTKLEDSAMYFCASSDRTEAFFGQGTRLTVV.

The J gene is TRBJ1-2, the V gene TRBV14, with no clear D. V was pared by 5 bases and J by 4 bases, with 11 bases between. Per the germline V gene, CDR1 is SGHDN and CDR2 is FVKESK. This CDR3 comprises 13 residues. The CDR3 DNA reads as TGTGCCAGCAGCTATGGACCTGGCTATGGCTACACCTTC. Translating it yields CASSYGPGYGYTF.

The rearrangement uses TRBV13 and TRBJ2-3; unclear D gene. The CDR3 length is 16 residues. V was shortened by 7 bases and J by 5 bases, with 22 bases between the two germline ends. CDR1 PRHDT and CDR2 FYEKMQ come from the germline V gene (reference sequence). This chain's CDR3 is CASKALVSLMQDTQYF. In nucleotides, the CDR3 is TGTGCCAGCAAGGCATTGGTGTCACTTATGCAAGATACGCAGTATTTT.

The rearrangement links TRBV4-3 to TRBJ2-1; TRBD1 matches at 10 bases. The J segment lost 4 bases and the V segment lost 3 bases, leaving 9 bases of the junction unmatched. CDR3 size: 17 residues. Germline lookup yields CDR1 LGHNA and CDR2 YSLEER. The CDR3 sequence is CASSQDRDRGLYNEQFF. The CDR3 nucleotides are TGCGCCAGCAGCCAGGACCGGGACAGGGGTCTGTACAATGAGCAGTTCTTC.

J is TRBJ2-5 and V is TRBV25-1, with 13 bases fitting TRBD2. Germline-derived CDR1 and CDR2 are MGHDK and SYGVNS. Germline trimming cut 8 bases from V and 0 bases from J; bases unmatched to any gene: 9. This CDR3 has 17 amino acids. CDR3 in DNA: TGTGCCAGCGGTATTTCGGGACTAGCGGGGTACCAAGAGACCCAGTACTTC. As protein: CASGISGLAGYQETQYF.

The chain uses TRBV7-3 and TRBJ2-1; D possibly uses TRBD1 or TRBD2 (5 bases each). V lost 5 bases to trimming and J lost 6 bases, with 17 bases between them. Germline lookup yields CDR1 SGHTA and CDR2 FQGTGA. The CDR3 covers 15 residues. CDR3 in DNA: TGTGCCAGCAGCCCATCCGGGACGGACCTCAATGAGCAGTTCTTC. Translated, it gives CASSPSGTDLNEQFF.

The chain employs TRBV4-3 and TRBJ1-5; no clear D gene. The CDR3 loop spans 14 amino acids. Looked up from germline, CDR1 is LGHNA and CDR2 is YSLEER. V dropped 1 base and J dropped 7 bases, with 11 bases sitting between them. The CDR3 DNA follows: TGCGCCAGCAGCCAAGGGACCGGGTTGCAGCCCCAGCATTTT. This encodes CASSQGTGLQPQHF.